The 2 T cell receptor beta chains below were found in one sample sequenced in a study of regulatory T cells in long-lasting Graves disease. Sequencing libraries for TCR beta were prepared with iRepertoire HTBI primers and Arm-PCR of CDR3 regions. TCRdb ran MiXCR on the multiplex PCR reads and lists one entry per CDR3 protein. The sample has around 450,000 distinct CDR3 sequences; approximately 15% are singletons. Time point meaning: newly diagnosed GD, antithyroid drugs for less than 3 months. PBMC RNA served as the TCR library source. In addition, the sample was reused for a study of T cells in Graves' hyperthyroidism and ophthalmopathy.

Sequenced here: peripheral blood mononuclear cells (PBMCs), sampled at new diagnosis, from a patient treated with antithyroid drugs. These receptors all come from a woman aged 40 to 50 with Graves disease.

Of note for this clonotype: One end of the junction fails to match germline, which may point to a read error. The CDR3 loop reads CASSPKSGYSGSTIYF. CDR3 DNA: TGTGCCAGCAGCCCTAAGTCGGGGTACTCTGGAAGCACCATATATTTT. The chain is built from TRBV5-6 and TRBJ1-3; D is unclear. The germline CDR1 and CDR2 sequences are SGHDT and YYEEEE. This CDR3 is 16 amino acids long.

This clonotype was seen only a few times. V is TRBV9 and J is TRBJ1-2; possible D gene TRBD1, 6 bases. V lost 2 bases, J lost 0 bases, and 17 bases lay in between. Germline V gene sequence: CDR1 SGDLS, CDR2 YYNGEE. The CDR3 covers 17 residues. The CDR3 spells CASSVTPGERANYGYTF. CDR3 nucleotide sequence: TGTGCCAGCAGCGTCACACCAGGGGAAAGGGCTAACTATGGCTACACCTTC.